This T cell receptor beta chain came from a study of spatial heterogeneity in lung cancer (dated by TCRdb to about 2019). Broadly, across the study: More beta-chain than alpha-chain transcripts were consistently detected, likely reflecting higher beta-chain transcript abundance. In the raw uncorrected reads, each unique combination of TCR and UMI appeared on average more than ten times. In non-small cell lung cancer, the study made a quantitative comparison of TCR alpha and beta repertoires among multiple tumor regions, matched nontumor lung and blood. The study linked features of the TCR repertoire to counts of nonsynonymous mutations, which were determined by whole-exome sequencing of tumor tissue. Both alpha and beta chains were TCR-sequenced in hundreds of tumor regions, 64 matched nontumor lung samples and approximately 50 PBMC samples obtained at surgery. Overall study results and their limits: Confirming at a functional level the hypothesis that regional TCRs recognize regional mutations was considered to require additional single-cell paired TCR alpha and beta sequencing.

The sample's time point, from its label and the paper: sample taken at primary tumor resection. The donors were some 76 patients from the lung TRACERx cohort who had early-stage, untreated non-small cell lung cancer. Without any cell sorting, TCR sequencing was performed on whole RNA extracted either from tumor and nontumor lung tissue or from cryopreserved PBMC samples. Only patients for whom sufficient RNA was available from at least two tumor regions were selected for TCR sequencing. Before selection, tumor and adjacent nontumor lung specimens were reviewed by a lung pathologist. Regarding this clonotype: The clone's antigen remains unknown. No qualities accompany the bases; no much larger clone lies one base away.

Libraries were prepared through 5' RACE. The sequencing machine was a NextSeq 500. To allow correction of PCR and sequencing errors, the TCR library protocol tagged every TCR cDNA molecule with a unique molecular identifier. On the study's bioinformatics: Decombinator tools were used for TCR identification, UMI-based error correction and CDR3 extraction. TCRs above a frequency of 2 per 1,000, corresponding to the top 1% of the tumor frequency distribution, were defined as expanded. Renyi diversity was computed with the R vegan package after each repertoire had been subsampled 100 times to 5,000 TCRs. CDR3 similarity networks were built from amino acid triplet string-kernel similarity, connecting CDR3s with pairwise similarity above 0.82. The public reads were quality trimmed at Q25 with fastp and then assembled into clones with MiXCR by TCRdb, keeping productive beta chains. A single entry per CDR3 protein holds the most common genes and DNA from its merged rows. Here the V and J calls rest on TCRdb's processing, not on the authors' analysis. The sample includes approximately 6,000 distinct CDR3 sequences, with 7.8% observed a single time. The ten most abundant clones make up roughly 18% of the sample.

The CDR3 measures 14 amino acids from cysteine to phenylalanine. Here the CDR3 DNA is all that survives: 42 bases in frame from base 1. V and J are truncated by 8 bases and 3 bases respectively, leaving an intervening sequence of 14 bases. CDR1 MNHGY and CDR2 SVAAGI were looked up in the germline V gene. The sample consisted of normal lung tissue next to the tumor, taken at surgery. The rearrangement joined TRBV6-9 to TRBJ1-5; TRBD1 is a weak D gene call, 5 bases matching. This TCR derives from a female donor with early-stage non-small cell lung cancer. At the DNA level, the sequence is TGTGCCAGCGAACACGAGGGACCCAATCAGCCCCAGCATTTT. The resulting protein is CASEHEGPNQPQHF.